Following are 7 T cell receptor beta chains from one sample sequenced in a study of blood T cell repertoires in COVID-19. Data came from immunoSEQ multiplex PCR; TCRdb stores just in-frame clones and leaves some out. Among 150,000 to 200,000 clones, 80% to 90% were seen once, and the ten largest hold around 15%. The sequenced material came from PBMCs or T cells enriched from blood (not recorded which). Receptors were obtained from a man in his fifties or sixties who had recovered from COVID-19.

This chain uses TRBV18 with TRBJ1-6; the D is unclear. Trimming removed 3 bases from V and 7 bases from J, with 13 bases in between. The CDR3 loop spans 15 amino acids. CDR1 is KGHSH and CDR2 is LQKENI in the germline V gene. In DNA form, the CDR3 reads TGTGCCAGCTCACCGGCGGAAGTATTAAATTCACCCCTCCACTTT. Protein product: CASSPAEVLNSPLHF.

The J gene is TRBJ2-7, the V gene TRBV7-9; TRBD1 matches at 7 bases. CDR1 SEHNR and CDR2 FQNEAQ come from the germline V gene (reference sequence). V dropped 2 bases and J dropped 1; count of bases not matched to a gene: 8. The CDR3 sequence is 16 residues long. The CDR3 DNA sequence: TGTGCCAGCAGCTTAACCCCACGGACAGGTTCCTACGAGCAGTACTTC. It encodes CASSLTPRTGSYEQYF.

This chain uses TRBV3-1 (or the pseudogene TRBV3-2) with TRBJ1-2, with TRBD1 identical over 12 bases. Germline CDR1 reads LGHDT; CDR2 reads YNNKEL (reference sequence). CDR3 length: 13 residues. Trimming cost V 5 bases and J 7 bases; bases outside gene matches: 2. The CDR3 protein is CASSGTGGSGYTF. The DNA of the CDR3 is TGTGCCAGCAGCGGGACAGGGGGCTCTGGCTACACCTTC.

The chain's CDR3 is CASSAGREDYGYTF. In DNA form, the CDR3 reads TGTGCCAGCAGTGCTGGAAGGGAGGACTATGGCTACACCTTC. The chain joins TRBV9 to TRBJ1-2; D unclear. The length of the CDR3 is 14 residues. Germline V CDR1 and CDR2: SGDLS, YYNGEE. V was cut by 5 bases and J by 3 bases, with 14 bases left in between.

This clone was counted only a few times. The chain combines TRBV2 with TRBJ1-2, with 9 bases fitting TRBD1. Germline values: CDR1 SNHLY, CDR2 FYNNEI. The V segment lost 5 bases and the J segment 1 base; nucleotides outside the gene matches: 5. CDR3 length: 15 residues. The CDR3 DNA follows: TGTGCCAGCAGTTACCGGGACAGGGTTAACTATGGCTACACCTTC. Translating gives CASSYRDRVNYGYTF.

The rearrangement links TRBV24-1 to TRBJ1-2; no clear D gene. V lost 5 bases to trimming and J lost 2 bases, with 5 bases between them. CDR3 length: 12 amino acids. Germline assignment: CDR1 KGHDR and CDR2 SFDVKD. The CDR3 spells CATSAGNYGYTF. The CDR3 region has the DNA TGTGCCACCAGTGCGGGGAACTATGGCTACACCTTC.

V is TRBV5-6 and J is TRBJ1-3; 8 bases align to TRBD1. The CDR3 length is 15 residues. The V and J ends lost 4 bases and 7 bases, in that order; junction bases with no gene match: 10. Germline lookup yields CDR1 SGHDT and CDR2 YYEEEE. The CDR3 reads CASSNPQGARNTIYF. In nucleotides, the CDR3 is TGTGCCAGCAGCAACCCCCAGGGGGCTCGGAACACCATATATTTT.